A selection of T cell receptor beta chains follows, all from one sample in a study of cytomegalovirus exposure and HLA in healthy donors. The protocol was immunoSEQ multiplex PCR, while the TCRdb copy is restricted to in-frame clones and leaves out a portion. Its clone listing holds approximately 58,000 clones. The sequenced material came from PBMCs. The receptors come from a woman between 18 and 29 years old in good health and CMV-seronegative. Both conserved end residues are part of each CDR3. A D gene is named only where the DNA matches it firmly.

V: TRBV5-4; D: .; J: TRBJ1-1; CDR3: CASSLEQGVSEAFF; DNA: TGTGCCAGCAGCTTGGAACAGGGAGTATCCGAAGCTTTCTTT
V: TRBV7-9; D: TRBD2; J: TRBJ2-5; CDR3: CASSLVAGPPQTQYF; DNA: TGTGCCAGCAGCTTAGTAGCGGGCCCGCCCCAGACCCAGTACTTC
V: TRBV6-5; D: .; J: TRBJ1-2; CDR3: CASGQKWTDYGYTF; DNA: TGTGCCAGCGGGCAGAAATGGACAGACTATGGCTACACCTTC
V: TRBV6-1; D: .; J: TRBJ1-1; CDR3: CASSERSPNTEAFF; DNA: TGTGCCAGCAGTGAACGAAGCCCGAACACTGAAGCTTTCTTT
V: TRBV6-1; D: .; J: TRBJ1-5; CDR3: CACGLEPQHF; DNA: TGTGCCTGCGGCCTCGAGCCCCAGCATTTT
V: TRBV6-5; D: TRBD2; J: TRBJ2-7; CDR3: CASSQRAGGSYEQYF; DNA: TGTGCCAGCAGCCAGCGAGCGGGAGGCTCCTACGAGCAGTACTTC
V: TRBV2; D: TRBD2; J: TRBJ2-5; CDR3: CASESTSEGTQYF; DNA: TGTGCCAGCGAGTCGACTAGCGAGGGGACCCAGTACTTC
V: TRBV6-1; D: .; J: TRBJ1-5; CDR3: CASSEAFLSINQPQHF; DNA: TGTGCCAGCAGTGAAGCTTTCCTTAGCATCAATCAGCCCCAGCATTTT
V: TRBV9; D: TRBD1; J: TRBJ1-2; CDR3: CASSGGGQNYGYTF; DNA: TGTGCCAGCAGCGGAGGGGGACAGAATTATGGCTACACCTTC
V: TRBV18; D: .; J: TRBJ2-1; CDR3: CASSVGSRVSSYNEQFF; DNA: TGTGCCAGCTCTGTGGGTTCCCGGGTTAGCTCCTACAATGAGCAGTTCTTC
V: TRBV11-3; D: .; J: TRBJ2-7; CDR3: CASSPGGYEQYF; DNA: TGTGCCAGCAGCCCCGGGGGCTACGAGCAGTACTTC
V: TRBV28; D: .; J: TRBJ1-2; CDR3: CASSSTGGYGYTF; DNA: TGTGCCAGCAGCTCGACGGGAGGGTACGGCTACACCTTC
V: TRBV7-3; D: TRBD2; J: TRBJ2-5; CDR3: CASSPSLATLETQYF; DNA: TGTGCCAGCAGCCCCTCACTAGCGACCCTGGAGACCCAGTACTTC
V: TRBV6-1; D: TRBD1; J: TRBJ1-2; CDR3: CASSPTGVGGYTF; DNA: TGTGCCAGCAGTCCTACAGGGGTAGGTGGCTACACCTTC
V: TRBV7-2; D: TRBD2; J: TRBJ2-3; CDR3: CASSSLAGGWGDTQYF; DNA: TGTGCCAGCAGCTCCTTAGCGGGGGGGTGGGGAGATACGCAGTATTTT
V: TRBV30; D: .; J: TRBJ2-3; CDR3: CAWSSSPIGDTQYF; DNA: TGTGCCTGGAGTTCTAGCCCGATAGGGGATACGCAGTATTTT
V: TRBV25-1; D: .; J: TRBJ2-7; CDR3: CARSDSYEQYF; DNA: TGTGCCAGAAGTGATAGCTACGAGCAGTACTTC
V: TRBV11-2; D: .; J: TRBJ1-5; CDR3: CASSFGGVNQPQHF; DNA: TGTGCCAGCAGCTTCGGAGGGGTCAATCAGCCCCAGCATTTT
V: TRBV6-1; D: .; J: TRBJ2-7; CDR3: CASSDMSYEQYF; DNA: TGTGCCAGCAGTGACATGAGTTACGAGCAGTACTTC
V: TRBV28; D: .; J: TRBJ1-3; CDR3: CASSSPGSGNTIYF; DNA: TGTGCCAGCAGTTCTCCAGGGTCTGGAAACACCATATATTTT
V: TRBV7-3; D: .; J: TRBJ2-1; CDR3: CASSFTVDGSYNEQFF; DNA: TGTGCCAGCAGCTTCACCGTTGACGGGAGTTACAATGAGCAGTTCTTC
V: TRBV6-1; D: TRBD1; J: TRBJ1-2; CDR3: CASRVGTGEYGYTF; DNA: TGTGCCAGCAGGGTGGGGACAGGAGAGTATGGCTACACCTTC
V: TRBV4-1; D: .; J: TRBJ2-7; CDR3: CASGGGKGRSEQYF; DNA: TGCGCCAGCGGCGGAGGAAAGGGTAGATCCGAGCAGTACTTC
V: TRBV7-8; D: .; J: TRBJ2-1; CDR3: CASSLTRLGEQFF; DNA: TGTGCCAGCAGCTTAACCCGATTGGGCGAGCAGTTCTTC
V: TRBV5-4; D: .; J: TRBJ1-1; CDR3: CASSLERVRREGEAFF; DNA: TGTGCCAGCAGCTTGGAGCGGGTCCGTAGAGAGGGTGAAGCTTTCTTT
V: TRBV19; D: .; J: TRBJ1-2; CDR3: CASGPVDGYTF; DNA: TGTGCCAGTGGGCCCGTGGATGGCTACACCTTC